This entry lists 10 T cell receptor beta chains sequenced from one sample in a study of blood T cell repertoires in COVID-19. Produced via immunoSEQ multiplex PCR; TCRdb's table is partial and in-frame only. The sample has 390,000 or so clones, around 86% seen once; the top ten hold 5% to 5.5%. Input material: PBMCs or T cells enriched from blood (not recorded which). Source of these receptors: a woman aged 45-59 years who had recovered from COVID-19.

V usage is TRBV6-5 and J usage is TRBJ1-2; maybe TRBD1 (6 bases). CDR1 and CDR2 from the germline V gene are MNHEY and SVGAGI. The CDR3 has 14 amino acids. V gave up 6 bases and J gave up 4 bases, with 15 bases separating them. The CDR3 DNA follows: TGTGCCAGCAGCGCTACTACAGGGCCCTATGGCTACACCTTC. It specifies CASSATTGPYGYTF.

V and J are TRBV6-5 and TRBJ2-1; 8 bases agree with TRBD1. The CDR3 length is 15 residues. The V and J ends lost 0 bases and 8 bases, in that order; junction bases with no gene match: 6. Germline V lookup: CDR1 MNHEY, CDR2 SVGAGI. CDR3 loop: CASSYSMAGGYEQFF. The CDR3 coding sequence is TGTGCCAGCAGTTACTCCATGGCAGGGGGCTATGAGCAGTTCTTC.

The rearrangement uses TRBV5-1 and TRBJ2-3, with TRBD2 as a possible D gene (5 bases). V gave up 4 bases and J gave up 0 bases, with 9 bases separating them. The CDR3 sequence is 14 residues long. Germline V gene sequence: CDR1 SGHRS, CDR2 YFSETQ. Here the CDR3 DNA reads TGCGCCAGCAGCACGGAGGCGAGCACAGATACGCAGTATTTT. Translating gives CASSTEASTDTQYF. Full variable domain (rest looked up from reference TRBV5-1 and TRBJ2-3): KAGVTQTPRYLIKTRGQQVTLSCSPISGHRSVSWYQQTPGQGLQFLFEYFSETQRNKGNFPGRFSGRQFSNSRSEMNVSTLELGDSALYLCASSTEASTDTQYFGPGTRLTVL.

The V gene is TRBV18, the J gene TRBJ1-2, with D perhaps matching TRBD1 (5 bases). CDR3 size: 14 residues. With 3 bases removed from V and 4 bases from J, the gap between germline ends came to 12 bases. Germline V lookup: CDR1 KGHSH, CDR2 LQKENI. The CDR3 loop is CASSPYRQLYGYTF. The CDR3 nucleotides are TGTGCCAGCTCACCCTACAGACAGCTCTATGGCTACACCTTC.

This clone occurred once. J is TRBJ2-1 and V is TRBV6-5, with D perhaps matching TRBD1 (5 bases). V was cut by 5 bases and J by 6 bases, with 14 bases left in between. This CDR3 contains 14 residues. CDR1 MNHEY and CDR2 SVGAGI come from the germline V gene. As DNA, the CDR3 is TGTGCCAGCAGTATTCAGGACAAAACCAATGAGCAGTTCTTC. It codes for CASSIQDKTNEQFF.

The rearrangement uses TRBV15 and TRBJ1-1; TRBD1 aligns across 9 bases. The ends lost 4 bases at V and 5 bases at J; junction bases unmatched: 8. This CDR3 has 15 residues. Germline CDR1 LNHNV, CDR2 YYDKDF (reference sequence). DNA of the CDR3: TGTGCCACCAGCACCTGGGACAGGGATAAGACTGAAGCTTTCTTT. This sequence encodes CATSTWDRDKTEAFF.

CDR3 sequence reads: CASSETPGFYGYTF. CDR3 in DNA: TGTGCCAGCAGTGAAACTCCGGGGTTCTATGGCTACACCTTC. This chain links TRBV25-1 with TRBJ1-2; D is ambiguous. Deletions cut 2 bases from V and 4 bases from J, with 11 bases between. Germline lookup yields CDR1 MGHDK and CDR2 SYGVNS. The CDR3 is 14 amino acids.

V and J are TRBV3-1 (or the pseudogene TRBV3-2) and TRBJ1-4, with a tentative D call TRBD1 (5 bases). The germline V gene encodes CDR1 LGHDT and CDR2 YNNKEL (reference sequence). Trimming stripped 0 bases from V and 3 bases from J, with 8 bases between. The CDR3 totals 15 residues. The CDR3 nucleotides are TGTGCCAGCAGCCAAGACGACAGATCTAATGAAAAACTGTTTTTT. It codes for CASSQDDRSNEKLFF.

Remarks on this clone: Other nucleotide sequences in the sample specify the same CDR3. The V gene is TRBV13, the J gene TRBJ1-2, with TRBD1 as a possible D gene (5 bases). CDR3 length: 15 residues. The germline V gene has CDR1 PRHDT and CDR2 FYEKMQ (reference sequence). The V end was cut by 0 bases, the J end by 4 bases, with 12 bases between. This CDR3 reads CASSLGGQGAYGYTF. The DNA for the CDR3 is TGTGCCAGCAGCTTAGGAGGACAAGGGGCCTATGGCTACACCTTC.

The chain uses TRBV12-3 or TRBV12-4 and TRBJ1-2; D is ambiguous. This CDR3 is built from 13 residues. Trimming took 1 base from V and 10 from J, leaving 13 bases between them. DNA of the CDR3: TGTGCCAGCAGTTTAGGCGGTGCAGCCTCCTACACCTTC. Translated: CASSLGGAASYTF.